This T cell receptor (beta chain) was recorded in a study of blood T cells in healthy people across ages. Combining a sample-barcoded 5' primer with a J-beta primer mix, a second PCR ran for about 7 to 11 cycles. From the 5' RACE reads, TCRdb called clonotypes with MiXCR, one entry per CDR3 protein. Of 700,000 or so distinct CDR3 sequences listed, roughly two fifths are singletons. V lost 3 bases, J lost 11 bases, and 19 bases lay in between. The CDR3 extends over 14 amino acids. Germline CDR1 and CDR2: LNHNV and YYDKDF (reference sequence). The sequencing sample was made of blood. This rearrangement joins TRBV15 to TRBJ2-5, with unresolved D. This sequence originates from a man older than 75 in good health. This CDR3 is CATSRDPGSVEQYF. The CDR3 region has the DNA TGTGCCACCAGCAGGGACCCCGGGTCAGTAGAGCAGTACTTC. The full variable domain, completed using reference TRBV15 and TRBJ2-5, is DAMVIQNPRYQVTQFGKPVTLSCSQTLNHNVMYWYQQKSSQAPKLLFHYYDKDFNNEADTPDNFQSRRPNTSFCFLDIRSPGLGDTAMYLCATSRDPGSVEQYFGPGTRLLVL.